This TCR beta chain was found in a study of shared clonotypes between healthy human individuals. Study outcomes and limitations: It was observed that roughly 5% of naive CD4 clonotypes were shared across a handful of donors. It was the few donors that limited the genetic and exposure-history diversity represented.

On this clone itself: Its antigen is undetermined.

Each subset's genomic DNA was split evenly across several immunoSEQ plates. Generated by immunoSEQ multiplex PCR, the TCRdb table keeps only in-frame clones and is missing some. The sample has about 1.5 million clones, about 98% seen once; the top ten hold roughly 0.42%. The ends lost 6 bases at V and 3 bases at J; junction bases unmatched: 7. This CDR3 spans 17 amino acids. CDR1 and CDR2 (germline): MDHEN, SYDVKM. Material: naive CD4+ T cells sorted from blood. Sample subset: CD45RA+ positively selected. The TCR was taken from a man aged 25-45 years in good health. This rearrangement joins TRBV28 to TRBJ2-2; 13 bases are a match to TRBD2. In DNA, the CDR3 is TGTGCCAGCAGCCTAGGACTAGCGGGAGCTGACACCGGGGAGCTGTTTTTT. Residues: CASSLGLAGADTGELFF.